This T cell receptor beta chain was recorded in a study of blood T cells in healthy people across ages. The wider study: The template switching approach captured approximately one barcoded beta molecule for every two T cells.

A sample-barcoded 5' primer and a J-beta primer mix were used in a second PCR of roughly 6 to 11 cycles. The yield of each sample was at least 2.5 million CDR3-containing paired-end reads. A single record per CDR3 protein comes from TCRdb applying MiXCR to the 5' RACE reads. The sample consists of about 680,000 distinct CDR3 sequences, 49% of them appearing once. V was clipped by 5 bases and J by 5 bases; unmatched bases: 9. Germline CDR1 and CDR2: MNHEY and SVGEGT. This CDR3 is 16 amino acids long. The sequence derives from a woman between 55 and 75 years old in good health. Sequencing used blood. V and J are TRBV6-2 or TRBV6-3 and TRBJ2-1; 10 bases fit TRBD1. The CDR3 bases are TGTGCCAGCAGTACACTGACAGGGGGCATTCACAATGAGCAGTTCTTC. It specifies CASSTLTGGIHNEQFF.